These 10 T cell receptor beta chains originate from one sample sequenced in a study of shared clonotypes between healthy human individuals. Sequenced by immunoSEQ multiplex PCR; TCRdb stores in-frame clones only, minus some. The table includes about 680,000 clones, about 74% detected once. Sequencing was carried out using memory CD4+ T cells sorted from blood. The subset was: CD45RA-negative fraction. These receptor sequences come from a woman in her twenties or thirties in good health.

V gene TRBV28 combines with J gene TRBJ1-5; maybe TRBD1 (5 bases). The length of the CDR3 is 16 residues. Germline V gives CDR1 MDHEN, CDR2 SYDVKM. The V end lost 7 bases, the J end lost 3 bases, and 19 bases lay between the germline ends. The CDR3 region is CASKGLGAVYNQPQHF. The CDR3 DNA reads TGTGCCAGCAAAGGTCTCGGGGCAGTCTACAATCAGCCCCAGCATTTT.

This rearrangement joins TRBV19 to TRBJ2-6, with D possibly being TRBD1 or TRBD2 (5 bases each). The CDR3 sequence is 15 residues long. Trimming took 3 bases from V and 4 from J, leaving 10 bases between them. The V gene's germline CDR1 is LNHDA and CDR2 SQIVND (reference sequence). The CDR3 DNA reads TGTGCCAGTAGTATGCCCGGGGACGGGGCCAACGTCCTGACTTTC. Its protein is CASSMPGDGANVLTF.

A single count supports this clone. CDR3 sequence reads: CASSLDSRETQYF. CDR3 sequence (DNA): TGTGCCAGCAGCTTGGACAGTCGAGAGACCCAGTACTTC. The chain joins TRBV5-8 to TRBJ2-5; D is undetermined. V was trimmed by 0 bases and J by 4 bases, leaving 7 bases between them. The CDR3 is made up of 13 amino acids. CDR1 is SGHTS and CDR2 is YDEGEE in the germline V gene.

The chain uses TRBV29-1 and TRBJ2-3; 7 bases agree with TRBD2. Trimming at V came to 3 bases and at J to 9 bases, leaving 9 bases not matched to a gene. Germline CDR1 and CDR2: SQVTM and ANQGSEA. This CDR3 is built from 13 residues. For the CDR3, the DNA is TGCAGCGTTGATAGCGGGTCCTTCGGGACGCAGTATTTT. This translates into CSVDSGSFGTQYF.

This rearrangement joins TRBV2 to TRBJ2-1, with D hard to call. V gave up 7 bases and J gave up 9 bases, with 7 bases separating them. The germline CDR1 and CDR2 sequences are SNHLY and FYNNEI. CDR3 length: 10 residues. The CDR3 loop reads CASTFSEQFF. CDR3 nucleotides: TGTGCCAGCACCTTTAGTGAGCAGTTCTTC.

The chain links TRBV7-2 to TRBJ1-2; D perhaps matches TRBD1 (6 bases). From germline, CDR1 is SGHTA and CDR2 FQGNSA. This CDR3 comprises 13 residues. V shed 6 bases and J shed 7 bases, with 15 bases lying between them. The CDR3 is CASRSDSGGGYTF. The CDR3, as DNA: TGTGCCAGCAGATCGGACAGCGGTGGTGGCTACACCTTC.

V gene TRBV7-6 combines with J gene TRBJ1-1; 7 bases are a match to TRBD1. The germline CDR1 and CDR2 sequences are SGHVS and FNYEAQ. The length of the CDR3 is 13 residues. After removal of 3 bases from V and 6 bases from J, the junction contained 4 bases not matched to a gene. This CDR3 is CASSFDRVAEAFF. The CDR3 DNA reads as TGTGCCAGCAGCTTTGACAGGGTGGCTGAAGCTTTCTTT.

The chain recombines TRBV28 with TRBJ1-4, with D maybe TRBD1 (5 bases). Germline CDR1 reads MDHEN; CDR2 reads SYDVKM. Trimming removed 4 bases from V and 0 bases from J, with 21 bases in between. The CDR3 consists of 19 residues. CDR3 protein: CASSSAAAGTPATNEKLFF. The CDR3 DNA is TGTGCCAGCAGTTCCGCAGCGGCAGGGACCCCTGCAACTAATGAAAAACTGTTTTTT.

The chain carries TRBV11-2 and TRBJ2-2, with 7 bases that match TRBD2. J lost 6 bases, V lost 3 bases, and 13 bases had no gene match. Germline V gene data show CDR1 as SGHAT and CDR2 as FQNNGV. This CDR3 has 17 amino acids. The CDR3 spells CASSLGRVTGKAGELFF. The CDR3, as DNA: TGTGCCAGCAGCTTGGGGAGGGTGACGGGAAAGGCCGGGGAGCTGTTTTTT. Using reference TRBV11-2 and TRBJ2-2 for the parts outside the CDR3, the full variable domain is EAGVAQSPRYKIIEKRQSVAFWCNPISGHATLYWYQQILGQGPKLLIQFQNNGVVDDSQLPKDRFSAERLKGVDSTLKIQPAKLEDSAVYLCASSLGRVTGKAGELFFGEGSRLTVL.

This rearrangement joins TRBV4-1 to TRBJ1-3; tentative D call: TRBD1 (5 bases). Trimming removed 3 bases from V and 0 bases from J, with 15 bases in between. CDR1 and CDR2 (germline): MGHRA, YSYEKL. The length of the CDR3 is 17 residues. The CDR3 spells CASSQFHVGGSGNTIYF. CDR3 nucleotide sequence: TGCGCCAGCAGCCAGTTTCATGTCGGGGGCTCTGGAAACACCATATATTTT.